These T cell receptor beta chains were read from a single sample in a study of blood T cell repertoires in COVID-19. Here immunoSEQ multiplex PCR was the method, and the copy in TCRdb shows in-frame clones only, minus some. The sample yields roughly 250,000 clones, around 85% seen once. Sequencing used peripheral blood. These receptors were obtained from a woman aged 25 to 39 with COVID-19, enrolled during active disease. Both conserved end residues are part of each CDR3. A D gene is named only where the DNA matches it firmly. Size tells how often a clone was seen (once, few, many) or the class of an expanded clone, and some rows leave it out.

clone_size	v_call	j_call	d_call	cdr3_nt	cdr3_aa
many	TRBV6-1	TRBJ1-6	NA	TGTGCCAGCAGTGAATACGCGAATTCACCCCTCCACTTT	CASSEYANSPLHF
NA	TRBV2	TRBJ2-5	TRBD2	TGTGCCAGCAGTGAAATGGTCAGCGGGGGGGTCCAAGAGACCCAGTACTTC	CASSEMVSGGVQETQYF
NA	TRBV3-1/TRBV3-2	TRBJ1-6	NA	TGTGCCAGCAGCCGCCGCACGGGTCTTCCTGATTCACCCCTCCACTTT	CASSRRTGLPDSPLHF
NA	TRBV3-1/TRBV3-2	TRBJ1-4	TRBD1	TGTGCCAGCAGCCAAGATGGGACAGGGATTGAAAAACTGTTTTTT	CASSQDGTGIEKLFF
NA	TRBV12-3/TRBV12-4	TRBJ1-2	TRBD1	TGTGCCAGCAACGGACAGGGCACCTATGGCTACACCTTC	CASNGQGTYGYTF
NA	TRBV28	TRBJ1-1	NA	TGTGCCAGCAGTTTTAGAGGCACTGAAGCTTTCTTT	CASSFRGTEAFF
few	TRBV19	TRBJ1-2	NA	TGTGCCAGTAGTACATACAGGAACGGCTACACCTTC	CASSTYRNGYTF
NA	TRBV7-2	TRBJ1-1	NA	TGTGCCAGCAGCTTTTGGAGGGCCAATTTGGACACTGAAGCTTTCTTT	CASSFWRANLDTEAFF
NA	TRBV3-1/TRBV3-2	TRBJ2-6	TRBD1	TGTGCCAGCAGCCCTCAGGGGGCGTATGGGGCCAACGTCCTGACTTTC	CASSPQGAYGANVLTF
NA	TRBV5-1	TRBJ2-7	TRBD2	TGCGCCAGCAGCTTTGAAAGCGGGGGCCGCGAGCAGTACTTC	CASSFESGGREQYF